Following are 2 T cell receptor beta chains from one sample sequenced in a study of blood T cell repertoires in COVID-19. Libraries were prepared by immunoSEQ multiplex PCR; TCRdb keeps only in-frame clonotypes and omits some of them. The table includes 150,000 to 200,000 clones, around 87% detected once. The specimen was peripheral blood. The origin of the receptors is a man younger than 35 with acute or convalescent COVID-19.

The chain combines TRBV6-1 with TRBJ2-7; TRBD1 aligns across 9 bases. This CDR3 spans 15 amino acids. Germline CDR1 and CDR2: MNHNS and SASEGT. The V gene end was trimmed by 3 bases and the J gene end by 4 bases; junction bases not matched to a gene: 7. CDR3 coding DNA: TGTGCCAGCAGTGAGTCCGGGACAGGGCGGTACGAGCAGTACGTC. This gives the protein CASSESGTGRYEQYV.

The chain couples TRBV25-1 to TRBJ1-5; weak D call: TRBD1 (5 bases). CDR1 and CDR2 (germline): MGHDK, SYGVNS. V was clipped by 4 bases and J by 4 bases, with 14 bases between them. The CDR3 covers 15 residues. The CDR3 DNA follows: TGTGCCAGCAGTGTAGGGGCAGGGAAAAATCAGCCCCAGCATTTT. It specifies CASSVGAGKNQPQHF.